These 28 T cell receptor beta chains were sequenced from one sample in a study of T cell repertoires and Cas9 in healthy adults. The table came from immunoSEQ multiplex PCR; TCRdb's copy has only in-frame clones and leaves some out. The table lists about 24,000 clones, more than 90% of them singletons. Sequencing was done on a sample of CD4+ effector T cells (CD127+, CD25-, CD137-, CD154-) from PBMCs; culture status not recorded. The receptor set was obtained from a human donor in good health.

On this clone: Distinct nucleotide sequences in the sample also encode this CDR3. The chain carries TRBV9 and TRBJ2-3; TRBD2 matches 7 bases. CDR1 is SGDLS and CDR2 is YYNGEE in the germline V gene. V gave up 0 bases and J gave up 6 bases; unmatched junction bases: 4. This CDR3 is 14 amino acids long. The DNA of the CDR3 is TGTGCCAGCAGCGTAGTAGCGGGCGGCGATACGCAGTATTTT. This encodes CASSVVAGGDTQYF.

CDR3 DNA: TGTGCCAGCAGCTTACCGGTCACTGAAGCTTTCTTT. Residues: CASSLPVTEAFF. V is TRBV5-6 and J is TRBJ1-1, with D unresolved. The V and J ends lost 2 bases and 4 bases respectively, with 6 bases between them. This CDR3 is built from 12 residues. Looked up from germline, CDR1 is SGHDT and CDR2 is YYEEEE. Full variable domain (outside the CDR3, taken from reference TRBV5-6 and TRBJ1-1): DAGVTQSPTHLIKTRGQQVTLRCSPKSGHDTVSWYQQALGQGPQFIFQYYEEEERQRGNFPDRFSGHQFPNYSSELNVNALLLGDSALYLCASSLPVTEAFFGQGTRLTVV.

This CDR3 is CASSLALTTAYGYTF. CDR3 bases: TGTGCCAGCAGCTTAGCGCTTACTACAGCCTATGGCTACACCTTC. The chain is built from TRBV7-9 and TRBJ1-2; D gene unclear. Trimming pared 0 bases from V and 4 bases from J, leaving 12 bases between. Germline-derived CDR1 and CDR2 are SEHNR and FQNEAQ (reference sequence). The CDR3 has 15 residues.

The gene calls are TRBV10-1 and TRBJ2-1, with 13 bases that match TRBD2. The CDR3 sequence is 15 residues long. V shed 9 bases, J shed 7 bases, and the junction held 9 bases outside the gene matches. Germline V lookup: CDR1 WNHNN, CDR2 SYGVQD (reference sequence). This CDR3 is CARTGLAGAKNEQFF. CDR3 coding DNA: TGCGCCAGGACCGGACTAGCGGGGGCCAAAAATGAGCAGTTCTTC.

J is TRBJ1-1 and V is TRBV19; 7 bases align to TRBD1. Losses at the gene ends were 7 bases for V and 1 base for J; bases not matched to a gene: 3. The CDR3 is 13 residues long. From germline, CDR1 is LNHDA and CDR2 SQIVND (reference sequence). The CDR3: CASIDRANTEAFF. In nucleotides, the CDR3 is TGTGCCAGTATAGACAGGGCGAACACTGAAGCTTTCTTT.

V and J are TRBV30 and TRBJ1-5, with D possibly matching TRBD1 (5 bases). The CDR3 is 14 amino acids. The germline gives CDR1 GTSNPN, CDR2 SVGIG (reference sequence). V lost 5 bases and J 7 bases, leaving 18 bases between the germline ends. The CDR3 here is CAWEKERGTQPQHF. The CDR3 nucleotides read TGTGCCTGGGAAAAAGAACGGGGCACCCAGCCCCAGCATTTT.

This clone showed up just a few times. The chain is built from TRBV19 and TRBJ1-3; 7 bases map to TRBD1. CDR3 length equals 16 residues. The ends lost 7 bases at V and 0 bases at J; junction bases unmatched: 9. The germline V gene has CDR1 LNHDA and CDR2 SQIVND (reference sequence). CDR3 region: CASTSTGQTSGNTIYF. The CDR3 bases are TGTGCCAGTACCTCGACGGGACAGACCTCTGGAAACACCATATATTTT. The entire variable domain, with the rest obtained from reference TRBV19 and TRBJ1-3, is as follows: DGGITQSPKYLFRKEGQNVTLSCEQNLNHDAMYWYRQDPGQGLRLIYYSQIVNDFQKGDIAEGYSVSREKKESFPLTVTSAQKNPTAFYLCASTSTGQTSGNTIYFGEGSWLTVV.

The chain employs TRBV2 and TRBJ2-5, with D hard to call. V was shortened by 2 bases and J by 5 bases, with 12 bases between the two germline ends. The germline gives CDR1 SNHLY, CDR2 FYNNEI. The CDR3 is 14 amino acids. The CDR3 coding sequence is TGTGCCAGCAGTGAAATAGTAGCTTGGGAGACCCAGTACTTC. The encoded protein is CASSEIVAWETQYF.

This chain's CDR3 is CASKPGTGENNQPQHF. In DNA form, the CDR3 reads TGTGCCAGCAAACCCGGGACAGGGGAAAACAATCAGCCCCAGCATTTT. The gene calls are TRBV27 and TRBJ1-5; 10 positions agree with TRBD1. Unmatched junction bases numbered 9, after V lost 7 bases and J lost 3 bases. Germline V gene lookup returns CDR1 MNHEY and CDR2 SMNVEV (reference sequence). The CDR3 totals 16 residues.

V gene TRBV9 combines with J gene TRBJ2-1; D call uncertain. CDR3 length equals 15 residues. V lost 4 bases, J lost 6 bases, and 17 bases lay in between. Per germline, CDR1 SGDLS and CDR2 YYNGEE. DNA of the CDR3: TGTGCCAGCAGCCCGCGGCCGGCAAAAGGCAATGAGCAGTTCTTC. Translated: CASSPRPAKGNEQFF.

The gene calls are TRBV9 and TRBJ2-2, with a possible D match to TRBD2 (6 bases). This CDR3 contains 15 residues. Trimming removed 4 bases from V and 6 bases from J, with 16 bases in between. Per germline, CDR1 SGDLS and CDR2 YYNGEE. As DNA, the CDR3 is TGTGCCAGCAGCCCGGGGGAGACTCCACCCGGGGAGCTGTTTTTT. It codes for CASSPGETPPGELFF.

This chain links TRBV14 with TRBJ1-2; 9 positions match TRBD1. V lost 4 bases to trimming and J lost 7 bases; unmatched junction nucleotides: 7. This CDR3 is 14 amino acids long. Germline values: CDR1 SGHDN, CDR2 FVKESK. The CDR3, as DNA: TGTGCCAGCAGCCGAGACAGGGGGTTCGGTGGCTACACCTTC. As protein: CASSRDRGFGGYTF. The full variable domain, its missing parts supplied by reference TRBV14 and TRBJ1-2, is EAGVTQFPSHSVIEKGQTVTLRCDPISGHDNLYWYRRVMGKEIKFLLHFVKESKQDESGMPNNRFLAERTGGTYSTLKVQPAELEDSGVYFCASSRDRGFGGYTFGSGTRLTVV.

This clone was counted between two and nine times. The CDR3: CASSPVGTGSDSPLHF. The CDR3 DNA follows: TGTGCCAGCAGCCCCGTGGGGACAGGGTCGGACTCACCCCTCCACTTT. This chain links TRBV2 with TRBJ1-6; 9 bases map to TRBD1. Germline CDR1 SNHLY, CDR2 FYNNEI. The CDR3 consists of 16 residues. With V trimmed by 6 bases and J by 10 bases, 13 bases remained unmatched.

This chain's CDR3 is CASSVGGGGADTQYF. CDR3 sequence (DNA): TGTGCCAGCAGCGTAGGAGGGGGAGGGGCAGATACGCAGTATTTT. J is TRBJ2-3 and V is TRBV9; a possible D gene is TRBD2 (7 bases). V lost 0 bases and J 4 bases, leaving 12 bases between the germline ends. Germline CDR1 and CDR2: SGDLS and YYNGEE. The CDR3 spans 15 residues.

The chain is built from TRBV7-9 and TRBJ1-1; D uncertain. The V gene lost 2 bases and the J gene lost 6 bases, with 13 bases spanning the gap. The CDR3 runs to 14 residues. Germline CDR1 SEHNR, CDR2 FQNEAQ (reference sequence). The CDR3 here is CASSLYPGLAEAFF. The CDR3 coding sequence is TGTGCCAGCAGCTTATATCCGGGGTTGGCTGAAGCTTTCTTT.

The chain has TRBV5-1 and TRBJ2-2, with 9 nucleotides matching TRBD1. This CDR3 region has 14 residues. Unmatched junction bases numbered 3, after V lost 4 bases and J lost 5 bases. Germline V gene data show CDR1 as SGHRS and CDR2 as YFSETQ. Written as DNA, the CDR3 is TGCGCCAGCAGCACAGGGGGCCTGACCGGGGAGCTGTTTTTT. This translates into CASSTGGLTGELFF.

The CDR3, as DNA: TGCAGCGGGGGCCCTGCGAGGAACACTGAAGCTTTCTTT. Translating gives CSGGPARNTEAFF. The rearrangement links TRBV29-1 to TRBJ1-1, with a tentative D call TRBD1 (5 bases). The CDR3 is made up of 13 amino acids. Germline CDR1 is SQVTM and CDR2 is ANQGSEA. V gave up 7 bases and J gave up 1 base, with 13 bases separating them.

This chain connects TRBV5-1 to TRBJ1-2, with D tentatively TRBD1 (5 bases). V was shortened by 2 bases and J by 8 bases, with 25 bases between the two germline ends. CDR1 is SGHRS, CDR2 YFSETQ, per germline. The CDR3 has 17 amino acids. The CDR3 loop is CASSFDGAPGESWGYTF. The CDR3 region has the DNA TGCGCCAGCAGCTTCGATGGGGCCCCGGGAGAGAGTTGGGGCTACACCTTC.

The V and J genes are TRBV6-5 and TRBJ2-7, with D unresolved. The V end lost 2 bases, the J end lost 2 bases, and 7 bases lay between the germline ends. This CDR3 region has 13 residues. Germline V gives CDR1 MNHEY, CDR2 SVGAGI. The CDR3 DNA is TGTGCCAGCAGTTACGGCCCAACCTACGAGCAGTACTTC. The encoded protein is CASSYGPTYEQYF.

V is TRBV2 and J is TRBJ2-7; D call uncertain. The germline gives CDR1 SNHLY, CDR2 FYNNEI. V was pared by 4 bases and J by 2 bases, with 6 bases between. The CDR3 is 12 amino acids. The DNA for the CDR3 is TGTGCCAGCAGTGCAGATACCTACGAGCAGTACTTC. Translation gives CASSADTYEQYF.

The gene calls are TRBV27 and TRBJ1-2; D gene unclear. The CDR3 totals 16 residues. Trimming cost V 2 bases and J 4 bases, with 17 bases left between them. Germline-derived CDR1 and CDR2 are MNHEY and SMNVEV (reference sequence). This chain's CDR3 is CASSLNVPNVGYGYTF. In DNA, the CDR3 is TGTGCCAGCAGTTTAAATGTCCCAAACGTGGGCTATGGCTACACCTTC.

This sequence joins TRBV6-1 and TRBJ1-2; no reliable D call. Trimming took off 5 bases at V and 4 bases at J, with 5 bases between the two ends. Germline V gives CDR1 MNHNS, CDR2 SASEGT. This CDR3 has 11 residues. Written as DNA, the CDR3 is TGTGCCAGCAGTTACCCCTATGGCTACACCTTC. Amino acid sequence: CASSYPYGYTF.

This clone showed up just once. CDR3: CASSPSAMGRLYNEQFF. CDR3 sequence (DNA): TGCGCCAGCAGCCCCTCCGCAATGGGACGACTCTACAATGAGCAGTTCTTC. The V and J genes are TRBV4-1 and TRBJ2-1; tentatively, D is TRBD1 or TRBD2 (5 bases each). V gave up 4 bases and J gave up 3 bases, with 19 bases separating them. The CDR3 totals 17 residues. Per germline, CDR1 MGHRA and CDR2 YSYEKL.

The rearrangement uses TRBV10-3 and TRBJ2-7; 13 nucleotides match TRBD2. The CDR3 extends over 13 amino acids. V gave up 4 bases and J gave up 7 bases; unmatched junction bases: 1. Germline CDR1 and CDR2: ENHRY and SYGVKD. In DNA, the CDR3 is TGTGCCATCAGTGGGACTAGCGGGAGTGAGCAGTACTTC. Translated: CAISGTSGSEQYF.

CDR3 sequence: CASVPRVAVAGNTIYF. DNA of the CDR3: TGTGCCAGCGTACCCAGGGTTGCGGTCGCTGGAAACACCATATATTTT. The chain is built from TRBV5-8 and TRBJ1-3; TRBD1 might be the D (5 bases). V lost 7 bases to trimming and J lost 2 bases, with 19 bases between them. The CDR3 totals 16 residues. From germline, CDR1 is SGHTS and CDR2 YDEGEE.

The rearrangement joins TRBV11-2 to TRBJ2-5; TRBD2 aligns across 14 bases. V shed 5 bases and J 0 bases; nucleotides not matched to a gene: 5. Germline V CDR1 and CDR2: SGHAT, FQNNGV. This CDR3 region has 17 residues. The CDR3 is CASSPRTSGGYQETQYF. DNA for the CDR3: TGTGCCAGCAGCCCCCGGACTAGCGGGGGGTACCAAGAGACCCAGTACTTC. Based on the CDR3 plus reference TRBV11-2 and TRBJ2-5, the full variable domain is EAGVAQSPRYKIIEKRQSVAFWCNPISGHATLYWYQQILGQGPKLLIQFQNNGVVDDSQLPKDRFSAERLKGVDSTLKIQPAKLEDSAVYLCASSPRTSGGYQETQYFGPGTRLLVL.

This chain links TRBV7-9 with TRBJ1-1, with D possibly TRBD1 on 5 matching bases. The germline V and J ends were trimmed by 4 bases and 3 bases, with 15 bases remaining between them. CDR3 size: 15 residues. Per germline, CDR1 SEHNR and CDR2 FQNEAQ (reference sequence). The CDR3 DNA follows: TGTGCCAGCAGCTCCCTGGGGCCGTTCGACACTGAAGCTTTCTTT. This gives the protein CASSSLGPFDTEAFF.

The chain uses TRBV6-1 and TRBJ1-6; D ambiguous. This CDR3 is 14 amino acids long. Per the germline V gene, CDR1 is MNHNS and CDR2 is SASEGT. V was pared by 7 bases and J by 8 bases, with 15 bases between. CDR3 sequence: CASTDQRGYSPLHF. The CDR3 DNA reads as TGTGCCAGCACCGATCAGAGAGGGTATTCACCCCTCCACTTT.